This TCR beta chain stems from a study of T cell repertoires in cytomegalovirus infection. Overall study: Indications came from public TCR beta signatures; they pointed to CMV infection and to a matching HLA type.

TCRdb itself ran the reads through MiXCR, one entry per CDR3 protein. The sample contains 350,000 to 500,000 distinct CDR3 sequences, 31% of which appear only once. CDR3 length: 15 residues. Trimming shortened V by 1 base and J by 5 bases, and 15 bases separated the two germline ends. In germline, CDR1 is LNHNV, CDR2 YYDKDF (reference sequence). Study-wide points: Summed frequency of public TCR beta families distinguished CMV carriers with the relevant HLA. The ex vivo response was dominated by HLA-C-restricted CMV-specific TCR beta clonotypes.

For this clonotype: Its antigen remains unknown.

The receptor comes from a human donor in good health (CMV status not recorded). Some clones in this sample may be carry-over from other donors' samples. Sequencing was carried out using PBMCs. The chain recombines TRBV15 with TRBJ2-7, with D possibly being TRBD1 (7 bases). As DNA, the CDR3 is TGTGCCACCAGCAGAGGAGGAGGCAGGGGGGACGAGCAGTACTTC. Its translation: CATSRGGGRGDEQYF.